The clone carrying this T cell receptor beta chain has only a few counts. Its antigen is unknown. Germline V gene lookup returns CDR1 MDHEN and CDR2 SYDVKM. Trimming removed 5 bases from V and 1 base from J, with 9 bases in between. This CDR3 contains 15 residues. A deep-level run was used for the assay. The authors ran unsorted PBMC replicate PCRs on about 310 ng DNA, approximately 30,000 T cell genomes. Assay used: immunoSEQ multiplex PCR; TCRdb lists only in-frame clones, some missing. The data hold around 440,000 clones, with about 74% observed a single time. This sample is part of a study of shared clonotypes between healthy human individuals. Findings and caveats of the study: Sampling covered blood only; tissue repertoires likely differ.

The specimen was PBMCs. This TCR was sampled from a woman aged 40 to 50 in good health. Some clones in this sample may be carry-over from other donors' samples. This chain links TRBV28 with TRBJ2-6, with no clear D. CDR3 in amino acids: CASSPALSGANVLTF. The CDR3 DNA reads as TGTGCCAGCAGTCCGGCCCTGTCTGGGGCCAACGTCCTGACTTTC. Complete variable domain (other parts from reference TRBV28 and TRBJ2-6): DVKVTQSSRYLVKRTGEKVFLECVQDMDHENMFWYRQDPGLGLRLIYFSYDVKMKEKGDIPEGYSVSREKKERFSLILESASTNQTSMYLCASSPALSGANVLTFGAGSRLTVL.